One sample yielded the 25 T cell receptor beta chains listed below, sequenced in a study of blood T cells in healthy people across ages. Through a sample-barcoded 5' primer and a J-beta primer mix, a second PCR was run for roughly 7 to 11 cycles. TCRdb itself ran the 5' RACE reads through MiXCR, one entry per CDR3 protein. The sample lists some 760,000 distinct CDR3 sequences, approximately 25% seen once, with under 4% in the top ten. The same data also contributed to another study, on T cells of mothers and their children.

Sequencing was done on a sample of blood. These receptors all stem from a boy between 10 and 17 years old in good health.

The chain uses TRBV11-2 and TRBJ2-2; D not resolved. Germline assignment: CDR1 SGHAT and CDR2 FQNNGV. The V and J ends lost 0 bases and 5 bases respectively, with 10 bases between them. The CDR3 contains 15 residues. The CDR3 here is CASSLDASETGELFF. CDR3 bases: TGTGCCAGCAGCTTAGATGCTAGTGAAACCGGGGAGCTGTTTTTT.

This sequence joins TRBV4-3 and TRBJ2-1; 8 bases align to TRBD1. Germline loops: CDR1 LGHNA, CDR2 YSLEER. Germline trimming cut 10 bases from V and 8 bases from J; bases unmatched to any gene: 19. This CDR3 has 16 amino acids. The CDR3 bases are TGCGCCACCGCGGACAGGGATAATCGAAGAGGGGATGAGCAGTTCTTC. Encoded protein: CATADRDNRRGDEQFF.

This clonotype was detected a few times. One end of the junction does not line up with germline, which may come from a read error. The J gene is TRBJ1-4, the V gene TRBV4-1; maybe TRBD1 (6 bases). This CDR3 spans 17 amino acids. Germline values: CDR1 MGHRA, CDR2 YSYEKL. This CDR3 reads CASSQPIWGATNGKLFF. For the CDR3, the DNA is TGCGCCAGCAGCCAACCCATATGGGGGGCGACTAATGGAAAACTGTTTTTT.

The V call is TRBV5-6, the J call TRBJ2-7; 8 bases are shared with TRBD1. V lost 1 base, J lost 3 bases, and 9 bases stayed unmatched. Germline loops: CDR1 SGHDT, CDR2 YYEEEE. This CDR3 comprises 16 residues. CDR3 sequence (DNA): TGTGCCAGCAGCTTGTGGAGGGACAGGACCTACTACGAGCAGTACTTC. This sequence encodes CASSLWRDRTYYEQYF.

In this sample, this clonotype turned up a few times. The chain carries TRBV6-6 and TRBJ2-1; 9 bases fit TRBD2. The CDR3 has 16 residues. From germline, CDR1 is MNHNY and CDR2 SVGAGI (reference sequence). V was pared by 2 bases and J by 9 bases, with 11 bases of the junction left unmatched. The CDR3 DNA follows: TGTGCCAGCAGTTACGGGTCGGCGGGGGGGCCGGGTGAGCAGTTCTTC. Translation gives CASSYGSAGGPGEQFF.

This clonotype was seen more than once but under ten times. A clone one base away is much larger, so this may be a read error. J is TRBJ2-5 and V is TRBV12-3 or TRBV12-4; 10 nucleotides match TRBD1. The CDR3 is 14 residues long. The V gene end was trimmed by 8 bases and the J gene end by 5 bases; junction bases not matched to a gene: 8. CDR3 sequence reads: CASGSDRGRETQYF. The CDR3 DNA is TGTGCCAGCGGCTCGGACAGGGGGAGGGAGACCCAGTACTTC.

This clonotype has more than one count but fewer than ten. V usage is TRBV19 and J usage is TRBJ2-2; D may be TRBD1 (6 bases). The ends were cut back, 5 bases at V and 8 bases at J, with 21 bases in the middle. Germline V gene sequence: CDR1 LNHDA, CDR2 SQIVND (reference sequence). The CDR3 is 16 residues long. This CDR3 is CASSSTGTHLPGELFF. CDR3 sequence (DNA): TGTGCCAGTAGTTCGACCGGGACACACTTACCGGGGGAGCTGTTTTTT.

This clonotype was counted once. The chain recombines TRBV7-8 with TRBJ2-5; 7 positions agree with TRBD1. The end of the DNA aligns better with TRBJ2-7, so the J call may be wrong. Germline lookup yields CDR1 SGHVS and CDR2 FQNEAQ. The CDR3 extends over 14 amino acids. The CDR3 loop reads CASRFAGGPNEQYF. In DNA form, the CDR3 reads TGTGCCAGCAGATTCGCAGGGGGACCGAACGAGCAGTACTTC.

This clonotype was seen a handful of times. The V gene is TRBV15, the J gene TRBJ2-5; D might be TRBD2 (6 bases). Germline lookup yields CDR1 LNHNV and CDR2 YYDKDF (reference sequence). Deletions cut 3 bases from V and 11 bases from J, with 25 bases between. This CDR3 has 16 amino acids. In nucleotides, the CDR3 is TGTGCCACCAGCAGTGCCTCTAGGACACTCCGTCGGGAGCAGTACTTC. This gives the protein CATSSASRTLRREQYF.

Only a few counts were recorded for this clonotype. The chain combines TRBV7-2 with TRBJ2-5; TRBD1 matches at 7 bases. CDR3 length: 16 amino acids. Looked up from germline, CDR1 is SGHTA and CDR2 is FQGNSA. The J segment lost 0 bases and the V segment lost 5 bases, leaving 9 bases of the junction unmatched. CDR3 sequence (DNA): TGTACCAGCAGCCTAGACGGGACAGTGTACCAAGAGACCCAGTACTTC. This translates into CTSSLDGTVYQETQYF. Full variable domain (missing parts from reference TRBV7-2 and TRBJ2-5): GAGVSQSPSNKVTEKGKDVELRCDPISGHTALYWYRQSLGQGLEFLIYFQGNSAPDKSGLPSDRFSAERTGGSVSTLTIQRTQQEDSAVYLCTSSLDGTVYQETQYFGPGTRLLVL.

This clonotype was seen once. V is TRBV7-9 and J is TRBJ2-2; 10 positions match TRBD1. The germline CDR1 and CDR2 sequences are SEHNR and FQNEAQ (reference sequence). V was clipped by 3 bases and J by 2 bases; unmatched bases: 6. This CDR3 is 17 amino acids long. The CDR3 DNA reads as TGTGCCAGCAGCTTTCCTCGGACAGGGGGTAACACCGGGGAGCTGTTTTTT. It translates to CASSFPRTGGNTGELFF.

The chain has TRBV4-3 and TRBJ1-1, with D uncertain. The CDR3 extends over 14 amino acids. V was shortened by 1 base and J by 6 bases, with 12 bases between the two germline ends. Germline values: CDR1 LGHNA, CDR2 YSLEER. The CDR3 loop reads CASSQVGVRAEAFF. Written as DNA, the CDR3 is TGCGCCAGCAGCCAAGTCGGAGTAAGAGCTGAAGCTTTCTTT.

There are a few counts of this clonotype. The rearrangement joins TRBV20-1 to TRBJ2-2, with TRBD2 matching 8 bases. The germline gives CDR1 DFQATT, CDR2 SNEGSKA (reference sequence). The J segment lost 5 bases and the V segment lost 6 bases, leaving 8 bases of the junction unmatched. CDR3 size: 14 residues. Here the CDR3 DNA reads TGCAGTGCCCGAAGCGGGAGATATACCGGGGAGCTGTTTTTT. Its protein is CSARSGRYTGELFF.

This clonotype was recorded a few times. The rearrangement uses TRBV7-9 and TRBJ2-3; D possibly matches TRBD1 or TRBD2 (5 bases each). Germline V gene data show CDR1 as SEHNR and CDR2 as FQNEAQ (reference sequence). Trimming cost V 5 bases and J 2 bases, with 17 bases left between them. The CDR3 contains 16 residues. CDR3 nucleotides: TGTGCCAGCAGCCCTCCCCGGGGCCCTCTCACAGATACGCAGTATTTT. Encoded protein: CASSPPRGPLTDTQYF.

This chain joins TRBV29-1 and TRBJ1-1; D is perhaps TRBD1 (5 bases). Germline assignment: CDR1 SQVTM and CDR2 ANQGSEA. The CDR3 loop spans 14 amino acids. V gave up 4 bases and J gave up 0 bases, with 12 bases separating them. The CDR3: CSVARPGLNTEAFF. CDR3 DNA sequence: TGCAGCGTTGCTCGTCCAGGGTTGAACACTGAAGCTTTCTTT.

This clonotype was seen more than once but under ten times. This chain connects TRBV7-2 to TRBJ2-5; possible D gene TRBD2, 5 bases. The CDR3 contains 15 residues. V lost 5 bases, J lost 5 bases, and 18 bases lay in between. Germline CDR1 is SGHTA and CDR2 is FQGNSA. The CDR3 sequence is CASSSPGSPMETQYF. CDR3 bases: TGTGCCAGCAGCAGTCCGGGATCCCCCATGGAGACCCAGTACTTC.

At least ten counts were recorded for this clonotype. This rearrangement joins TRBV28 to TRBJ2-6, with 7 nucleotides matching TRBD1. The junction had 3 bases not matched to a gene; V was cut back by 5 bases and J by 2 bases. Germline values: CDR1 MDHEN, CDR2 SYDVKM. The CDR3 loop spans 15 amino acids. The CDR3 sequence: CASSVQGAGANVLTF. CDR3 nucleotide sequence: TGTGCCAGCAGTGTCCAGGGGGCTGGGGCCAACGTCCTGACTTTC.

V gene TRBV28 combines with J gene TRBJ2-5; D unresolved. The ends were cut back, 8 bases at V and 5 bases at J, with 15 bases in the middle. The CDR3 spans 13 residues. Germline CDR1 MDHEN, CDR2 SYDVKM. The CDR3 DNA reads as TGTGCCAGCTCTGTGGCGGCCAGGGAGACCCAGTACTTC. This translates into CASSVAARETQYF. Looking up the rest from reference TRBV28 and TRBJ2-5 gives the full variable domain: DVKVTQSSRYLVKRTGEKVFLECVQDMDHENMFWYRQDPGLGLRLIYFSYDVKMKEKGDIPEGYSVSREKKERFSLILESASTNQTSMYLCASSVAARETQYFGPGTRLLVL.

V gene TRBV21-1 combines with J gene TRBJ2-1; the D call TRBD1 from the table was never checked on the DNA. TRBV21-1 is a recognized pseudogene. The CDR3 loop spans 15 amino acids. The CDR3 sequence is CASSKVKRGVNEQFF. The CDR3 coding sequence is TGTGCCAGCAGCAAAGTGAAAAGGGGGGTAAATGAGCAGTTCTTC.

This rearrangement joins TRBV20-1 to TRBJ2-2; 9 positions agree with TRBD2. V was clipped by 3 bases and J by 1 base; unmatched bases: 3. CDR1 DFQATT and CDR2 SNEGSKA come from the germline V gene (reference sequence). The CDR3 sequence is 15 residues long. The CDR3 DNA reads TGCAGTGCTAGGGTAGCGGGGGTGAACACCGGGGAGCTGTTTTTT. Translating it yields CSARVAGVNTGELFF.

This clonotype was picked up a small number of times. The chain carries TRBV4-3 and TRBJ2-5; TRBD2 aligns across 12 bases. The J call may not be correct, given that the DNA end is closer to TRBJ2-1. CDR1 LGHNA and CDR2 YSLEER come from the germline V gene. CDR3 length: 16 amino acids. CDR3: CASSQELAGGLREQFF. The CDR3, as DNA: TGCGCCAGCAGCCAAGAACTAGCGGGAGGCTTAAGAGAGCAGTTCTTC.

This clonotype was recorded once. The V call is TRBV9, the J call TRBJ1-1, with 7 nucleotides matching TRBD1. This CDR3 contains 14 residues. Germline CDR1 reads SGDLS; CDR2 reads YYNGEE. V was clipped by 4 bases and J by 3 bases; unmatched bases: 6. CDR3 region: CASSYDRADTEAFF. CDR3 DNA sequence: TGTGCCAGCAGCTACGACAGGGCGGACACTGAAGCTTTCTTT.

The rearrangement joins TRBV29-1 to TRBJ1-1, with D hard to call. Germline values: CDR1 SQVTM, CDR2 ANQGSEA. V was pared by 6 bases and J by 6 bases, with 11 bases between. The CDR3 runs to 11 residues. The CDR3 here is CSVGGVAEAFF. In DNA, the CDR3 is TGCAGCGTGGGAGGAGTGGCTGAAGCTTTCTTT.

This clonotype has just a few counts. With a much larger clone just one base away, this may be a read error. The rearrangement links TRBV20-1 to TRBJ2-5; 9 nucleotides line up with TRBD2. Germline V CDR1 and CDR2: DFQATT, SNEGSKA (reference sequence). The CDR3 is 18 amino acids. The junction had 15 bases not matched to a gene; V was cut back by 2 bases and J by 2 bases. The CDR3 coding sequence is TGCAGTGCTAGACCGACCGGACTAGCGAGGATCAGACAAGAGACCCAGTACTTC. Its protein is CSARPTGLARIRQETQYF.

This chain joins TRBV29-1 and TRBJ2-5, with TRBD2 matching over 7 bases. The CDR3 covers 12 residues. Germline trimming cut 5 bases from V and 5 bases from J; bases unmatched to any gene: 5. The V gene's germline CDR1 is SQVTM and CDR2 ANQGSEA. CDR3 DNA sequence: TGCAGCGTTAGCGGGACTGGGGAGACCCAGTACTTC. Translating gives CSVSGTGETQYF.